These T cell receptor beta chains were read from a single sample in a study of blood T cell repertoires in COVID-19. The protocol was immunoSEQ multiplex PCR, while the TCRdb copy is restricted to in-frame clones and leaves out a portion. The table includes 200,000 to 250,000 clones, around 87% detected once. Sequencing used PBMCs or T cells enriched from blood (not recorded which). These receptor sequences come from a woman younger than 30 in a cohort exposed to, infected with or recovered from COVID-19 (not recorded which). The CDR3 runs from the conserved cysteine through the conserved F or W. The order of the fields is CDR3 DNA, CDR3 protein, clone size, J gene, D gene, V gene. A D gene is named only where the DNA matches it firmly. Rows give clone size only sometimes, using once, few, many, or a class for an expanded clone.

cdr3_nt: TGTGCCAGCAGTCCAGACGCAGGCCCCTATGGCTACACCTTC
cdr3_aa: CASSPDAGPYGYTF
clone_size: NA
j_call: TRBJ1-2
d_call: NA
v_call: TRBV28

cdr3_nt: TGTGCCAGCGGTCCAAGAGGTAGCTCCTACGAGCAGTACTTC
cdr3_aa: CASGPRGSSYEQYF
clone_size: few
j_call: TRBJ2-7
d_call: NA
v_call: TRBV6-5

cdr3_nt: TGTGCCAGCAGCCGGGACAGCAACTATGGCTACACCTTC
cdr3_aa: CASSRDSNYGYTF
clone_size: NA
j_call: TRBJ1-2
d_call: TRBD1
v_call: TRBV5-4

cdr3_nt: TGTGCCAGCAGCTTACGTTGGGACAACTATGCTGAGCAGTTCTTC
cdr3_aa: CASSLRWDNYAEQFF
clone_size: NA
j_call: TRBJ2-1
d_call: NA
v_call: TRBV7-6

cdr3_nt: TGTGCCAGCAGCCAGGCCGGGACAGGGGCCCACGAGCAGTACTTC
cdr3_aa: CASSQAGTGAHEQYF
clone_size: NA
j_call: TRBJ2-7
d_call: TRBD1
v_call: TRBV9

cdr3_nt: TGTGCCAGCAGTGAAGGCGGGGAGGGAAACGGTGGCTACACCTTC
cdr3_aa: CASSEGGEGNGGYTF
clone_size: NA
j_call: TRBJ1-2
d_call: NA
v_call: TRBV6-1

cdr3_nt: TGCGCCAGCAGTGAGACACAGGCTGGAACAGATACGCAGTATTTT
cdr3_aa: CASSETQAGTDTQYF
clone_size: NA
j_call: TRBJ2-3
d_call: NA
v_call: TRBV10-2

cdr3_nt: TGTGCCAGCAGCTCATGGGACAGCCATGGACCAGACGAGCAGTACTTC
cdr3_aa: CASSSWDSHGPDEQYF
clone_size: NA
j_call: TRBJ2-7
d_call: TRBD1
v_call: TRBV5-4

cdr3_nt: TGTGCCAGCATGGTGAGCGGCGAGCAGTACTTC
cdr3_aa: CASMVSGEQYF
clone_size: NA
j_call: TRBJ2-7
d_call: NA
v_call: TRBV2

cdr3_nt: TGTGCCAGCAGTTATAGCGGGTGGACCTACGAGCAGTACTTC
cdr3_aa: CASSYSGWTYEQYF
clone_size: NA
j_call: TRBJ2-7
d_call: TRBD2
v_call: TRBV11-2

cdr3_nt: TGTGCCAGCAGCTTGCAATACGGTACGCACGAGCAGTACTTC
cdr3_aa: CASSLQYGTHEQYF
clone_size: NA
j_call: TRBJ2-7
d_call: NA
v_call: TRBV5-4

cdr3_nt: TGCGCCAGCAGCCACCTTAGCGGGAGGGCCAGGGAGCAGTACTTC
cdr3_aa: CASSHLSGRAREQYF
clone_size: NA
j_call: TRBJ2-7
d_call: TRBD2
v_call: TRBV4-1

cdr3_nt: TGTGCCACCAGATCAGGGGGCGGCTACGAGCAGTACTTC
cdr3_aa: CATRSGGGYEQYF
clone_size: few
j_call: TRBJ2-7
d_call: TRBD1
v_call: TRBV24-1

cdr3_nt: TGTGCCAGCTCACCACTTGGGACTTTTGGCTACACCTTC
cdr3_aa: CASSPLGTFGYTF
clone_size: NA
j_call: TRBJ1-2
d_call: NA
v_call: TRBV18

cdr3_nt: TGTGCCAGTAGGACCCAGGGGGGAACTAATGAAAAACTGTTTTTT
cdr3_aa: CASRTQGGTNEKLFF
clone_size: NA
j_call: TRBJ1-4
d_call: TRBD1
v_call: TRBV19

cdr3_nt: TGTGCCAGCAGCTTTTCAGGGGCCGGAAACACCATATATTTT
cdr3_aa: CASSFSGAGNTIYF
clone_size: NA
j_call: TRBJ1-3
d_call: NA
v_call: TRBV5-4

cdr3_nt: TGTGCCATCAGTGTGGGCGGGAGTCTAGAGACCCAGTACTTC
cdr3_aa: CAISVGGSLETQYF
clone_size: NA
j_call: TRBJ2-5
d_call: TRBD2
v_call: TRBV10-3

cdr3_nt: TGTGCCAGCAGCCAGACCCAACAGGCGAGCTCCTACAATGAGCAGTTCTTC
cdr3_aa: CASSQTQQASSYNEQFF
clone_size: NA
j_call: TRBJ2-1
d_call: NA
v_call: TRBV7-9

cdr3_nt: TGTGCCAGCAGTGACAGACAGGGGGCAACTAATGAAAAACTGTTTTTT
cdr3_aa: CASSDRQGATNEKLFF
clone_size: NA
j_call: TRBJ1-4
d_call: TRBD1
v_call: TRBV6-1

cdr3_nt: TGCAGCGCGGTGGAGGGCTACAATGAGCAGTTCTTC
cdr3_aa: CSAVEGYNEQFF
clone_size: NA
j_call: TRBJ2-1
d_call: NA
v_call: TRBV29-1

cdr3_nt: TGCGCCAGCAGCTTGTCGGAGGTTTCTCAAATGGGCAATGAGCAGTTCTTC
cdr3_aa: CASSLSEVSQMGNEQFF
clone_size: once
j_call: TRBJ2-1
d_call: NA
v_call: TRBV5-1

cdr3_nt: TGCGCCAGCAGCTTGTCCGGGAGCGATAATTCACCCCTCCACTTT
cdr3_aa: CASSLSGSDNSPLHF
clone_size: NA
j_call: TRBJ1-6
d_call: NA
v_call: TRBV5-1

cdr3_nt: TGTGCCAGCTCACCACCAGGACTTAGGGACACTGAAGCTTTCTTT
cdr3_aa: CASSPPGLRDTEAFF
clone_size: NA
j_call: TRBJ1-1
d_call: NA
v_call: TRBV18

cdr3_nt: TGTGCCAGCTCACGGCGGGACGGTGGAAACGAAAAACTGTTTTTT
cdr3_aa: CASSRRDGGNEKLFF
clone_size: NA
j_call: TRBJ1-4
d_call: NA
v_call: TRBV18

cdr3_nt: TGTGCCAGCAGCGTAGGAGGAGTGGACACCGGGGAGCTGTTTTTT
cdr3_aa: CASSVGGVDTGELFF
clone_size: few
j_call: TRBJ2-2
d_call: NA
v_call: TRBV9

cdr3_nt: TGTGCCAGCAGCTTGCTTAACTATGGCTACACCTTC
cdr3_aa: CASSLLNYGYTF
clone_size: NA
j_call: TRBJ1-2
d_call: NA
v_call: TRBV5-4

cdr3_nt: TGTGCCAGCAGCTTAGGGGACAGGCACCTCTACGAGCAGTACTTC
cdr3_aa: CASSLGDRHLYEQYF
clone_size: NA
j_call: TRBJ2-7
d_call: TRBD1
v_call: TRBV7-9

cdr3_nt: TGCGCCAGGAATACAGGGTGCTACTATGGCTACACCTTC
cdr3_aa: CARNTGCYYGYTF
clone_size: NA
j_call: TRBJ1-2
d_call: NA
v_call: TRBV4-1

cdr3_nt: TGTGCCAGCTCACCAGTTTCAGTGAACACTGAAGCTTTCTTT
cdr3_aa: CASSPVSVNTEAFF
clone_size: NA
j_call: TRBJ1-1
d_call: NA
v_call: TRBV18

cdr3_nt: TGTGCCACCAGTGACCTTGGGCATTCAAGCTTCTACTACGAGCAGTACTTC
cdr3_aa: CATSDLGHSSFYYEQYF
clone_size: NA
j_call: TRBJ2-7
d_call: NA
v_call: TRBV24-1

cdr3_nt: TGTGCCAGCTCACCTCAACCGACAGGGATTGGAAACACCATATATTTT
cdr3_aa: CASSPQPTGIGNTIYF
clone_size: NA
j_call: TRBJ1-3
d_call: TRBD1
v_call: TRBV18

cdr3_nt: TGTGCCAGCAGTCTAAGCTTATCGGGGTACGAGCAGTACTTC
cdr3_aa: CASSLSLSGYEQYF
clone_size: NA
j_call: TRBJ2-7
d_call: NA
v_call: TRBV5-6

cdr3_nt: TGCGCGGTGTCTAGGACCGGGGAGCTGTTTTTT
cdr3_aa: CAVSRTGELFF
clone_size: NA
j_call: TRBJ2-2
d_call: NA
v_call: TRBV20-1

cdr3_nt: TGTGCCAGCAGCTTACAAGGGAGTAGGGACACAGATACGCAGTATTTT
cdr3_aa: CASSLQGSRDTDTQYF
clone_size: NA
j_call: TRBJ2-3
d_call: NA
v_call: TRBV7-3

cdr3_nt: TGTGCCAGCAGCAATACTGGGGGGTTAGCGGTCTACAATGAGCAGTTCTTC
cdr3_aa: CASSNTGGLAVYNEQFF
clone_size: NA
j_call: TRBJ2-1
d_call: NA
v_call: TRBV9

cdr3_nt: TGTGCCACCAGTAGGGACTTCGGGAGTCAGCCCCAGCATTTT
cdr3_aa: CATSRDFGSQPQHF
clone_size: NA
j_call: TRBJ1-5
d_call: NA
v_call: TRBV15

cdr3_nt: TGTGCCTGTCTGGGGGCAGGCCCCTATGGCTACACCTTC
cdr3_aa: CACLGAGPYGYTF
clone_size: NA
j_call: TRBJ1-2
d_call: NA
v_call: TRBV11-3

cdr3_nt: TGTGCCAGCAGTCGAACAGTAGAAGAGACCCAGTACTTC
cdr3_aa: CASSRTVEETQYF
clone_size: NA
j_call: TRBJ2-5
d_call: NA
v_call: TRBV2

cdr3_nt: TGCAGCGTTGGGGGCGAGGCTAATGAAAAACTGTTTTTT
cdr3_aa: CSVGGEANEKLFF
clone_size: NA
j_call: TRBJ1-4
d_call: NA
v_call: TRBV29-1

cdr3_nt: TGCGCCAGCAGCTTGGACAGGGAGCGGACTGAAGCTTTCTTT
cdr3_aa: CASSLDRERTEAFF
clone_size: NA
j_call: TRBJ1-1
d_call: NA
v_call: TRBV5-1

cdr3_nt: TGTGCCACCAGCCCGGTTCGGAATTCACCCCTCCACTTT
cdr3_aa: CATSPVRNSPLHF
clone_size: NA
j_call: TRBJ1-6
d_call: NA
v_call: TRBV15

cdr3_nt: TGTGCCAGCAGCTTCGCAGGGGTTTCCTACGAGCAGTACTTC
cdr3_aa: CASSFAGVSYEQYF
clone_size: NA
j_call: TRBJ2-7
d_call: NA
v_call: TRBV7-2

cdr3_nt: TGTGCCACCAGCAGAGAGACTAGCGGGGCTACGCAGTATTTT
cdr3_aa: CATSRETSGATQYF
clone_size: NA
j_call: TRBJ2-3
d_call: TRBD2
v_call: TRBV15

cdr3_nt: TGTGCCAGCAGCCAAGATGTCGGGGTAGTGGGGGAGCTGTTTTTT
cdr3_aa: CASSQDVGVVGELFF
clone_size: NA
j_call: TRBJ2-2
d_call: NA
v_call: TRBV3-1/TRBV3-2

cdr3_nt: TGCAGCGTTGAAGAACATCGGGGTGAAAAACTGTTTTTT
cdr3_aa: CSVEEHRGEKLFF
clone_size: NA
j_call: TRBJ1-4
d_call: NA
v_call: TRBV29-1

cdr3_nt: TGTGCCAGCAGCCCCTCCGGGGGAGGAGAGACCCAGTACTTC
cdr3_aa: CASSPSGGGETQYF
clone_size: few
j_call: TRBJ2-5
d_call: NA
v_call: TRBV3-1/TRBV3-2

cdr3_nt: TGTGCCAGCAGCTTGGATGGAGGGGAGCAGTACTTC
cdr3_aa: CASSLDGGEQYF
clone_size: NA
j_call: TRBJ2-7
d_call: NA
v_call: TRBV5-4

cdr3_nt: TGTGCCAGCTCACCGTCGACAGGGTGGAATTCACCCCTCCACTTT
cdr3_aa: CASSPSTGWNSPLHF
clone_size: NA
j_call: TRBJ1-6
d_call: TRBD1
v_call: TRBV18

cdr3_nt: TGCGCCAGCAGCTTGGCCGATGGGGACATAGTGCGCAATGAGCAGTTCTTC
cdr3_aa: CASSLADGDIVRNEQFF
clone_size: NA
j_call: TRBJ2-1
d_call: NA
v_call: TRBV5-1

cdr3_nt: TGTGCCATCAGTGACCAATCGCTAGGGGGGGCGAATGAGCAGTTCTTC
cdr3_aa: CAISDQSLGGANEQFF
clone_size: NA
j_call: TRBJ2-1
d_call: NA
v_call: TRBV10-3

cdr3_nt: TGTGCCAGCAGCTTTCGCAGGGGTGGCACTGAAGCTTTCTTT
cdr3_aa: CASSFRRGGTEAFF
clone_size: NA
j_call: TRBJ1-1
d_call: NA
v_call: TRBV13

cdr3_nt: TGCAGTGCTAGGGAGAATGAAAAACTGTTTTTT
cdr3_aa: CSARENEKLFF
clone_size: NA
j_call: TRBJ1-4
d_call: NA
v_call: TRBV20-1

cdr3_nt: TGTGCCAGCACTCCCGAGGGACAGCTTAATGAAAAACTGTTTTTT
cdr3_aa: CASTPEGQLNEKLFF
clone_size: NA
j_call: TRBJ1-4
d_call: TRBD1
v_call: TRBV7-9

cdr3_nt: TGTGCCAGCAGCATAGGACTAGCGCTGAACACCGGGGAGCTGTTTTTT
cdr3_aa: CASSIGLALNTGELFF
clone_size: NA
j_call: TRBJ2-2
d_call: TRBD2
v_call: TRBV7-3

cdr3_nt: TGTGCCAGCATCCCCTTCACCCGACAGGGGCAGGAGACCCAGTACTTC
cdr3_aa: CASIPFTRQGQETQYF
clone_size: NA
j_call: TRBJ2-5
d_call: TRBD1
v_call: TRBV2

cdr3_nt: TGTGCCAGCAGCCGAGGACAGAACACCGGGGAGCTGTTTTTT
cdr3_aa: CASSRGQNTGELFF
clone_size: NA
j_call: TRBJ2-2
d_call: NA
v_call: TRBV2

cdr3_nt: TGTGCCAGTAGTATAGGGACAGGGTCCTACAATGAGCAGTTCTTC
cdr3_aa: CASSIGTGSYNEQFF
clone_size: NA
j_call: TRBJ2-1
d_call: TRBD1
v_call: TRBV19

cdr3_nt: TGTGCCAGCACCAAAGGGGGGACAGTCCCTGGCTACACCTTC
cdr3_aa: CASTKGGTVPGYTF
clone_size: once
j_call: TRBJ1-2
d_call: TRBD1
v_call: TRBV7-8